This T cell receptor beta chain was profiled in a study of cytomegalovirus exposure and HLA in healthy donors. The assay was immunoSEQ multiplex PCR, and TCRdb's table has in-frame clones only and misses some. The table lists hundreds of thousands of clones, about nine tenths of them singletons. Concerning this clone: The antigen is not known.

The CDR3 sequence is 14 residues long. The germline gives CDR1 SGHVS, CDR2 FNYEAQ. Trimming pared 4 bases from V and 1 base from J, leaving 10 bases between. Notes on the study in general: Most TCR sequences proved rare, with some public TCRs found in many donors.

The chain employs TRBV7-6 and TRBJ2-5; D is possibly TRBD1 (6 bases). This sequence originates from a woman aged 18-30 years in good health and CMV-seronegative. Input material: PBMCs. CDR3 sequence (DNA): TGTGCCAGCAGCTCACGACAGGCCCAAGAGACCCAGTACTTC. Translated, it gives CASSSRQAQETQYF.